The 24 T cell receptor beta chains reported below all come from one sample, sequenced in a study of read filtering for tumor transcriptome and immune sequencing. From 350 to 500 ng of RNA, a library with molecular barcoded alpha/delta and beta/gamma adaptors was made. One entry per CDR3 protein results from TCRdb running MiXCR on the reads. This sample has approximately 43,000 distinct CDR3 sequences; 13% occur once, and the top ten carry about 29%. Specimen: a population of CD138-negative cells sorted from bone marrow. These TCRs come from a donor aged 40 or older with multiple myeloma.

Ten or more counts support this clonotype. V usage is TRBV6-5 and J usage is TRBJ2-5; TRBD2 matches at 9 bases. The germline gives CDR1 MNHEY, CDR2 SVGAGI. The CDR3 is 16 amino acids. Trimming cost V 6 bases and J 3 bases; bases outside gene matches: 11. The CDR3 is CASRTTGTSSKETQYF. The CDR3 DNA reads TGTGCCAGCAGAACGACGGGGACTAGCAGCAAAGAGACCCAGTACTTC.

This clonotype was seen many times. The rearrangement links TRBV6-5 to TRBJ2-3, with D maybe TRBD2 (6 bases). The germline CDR1 and CDR2 sequences are MNHEY and SVGAGI. V gave up 0 bases and J gave up 2 bases, with 9 bases separating them. The CDR3 runs 15 residues. This CDR3 is CASSYSEGNTDTQYF. CDR3 nucleotide sequence: TGTGCCAGCAGTTACTCGGAGGGAAACACAGATACGCAGTATTTT.

This clonotype was detected many times. The J gene is TRBJ2-5, the V gene TRBV25-1; D gene unclear. CDR3 length equals 14 residues. The germline gives CDR1 MGHDK, CDR2 SYGVNS. V lost 1 base and J 4 bases, leaving 10 bases between the germline ends. The CDR3 DNA follows: TGTGCCAGCAGTGAATCCGGGCAAACAGAGACCCAGTACTTC. Translated: CASSESGQTETQYF.

Notes on this clonotype: This may arise from a read error, as a much more abundant clone is one base away. V and J are TRBV11-2 and TRBJ1-3; 7 positions agree with TRBD1. Germline loops: CDR1 SGHAT, CDR2 FQNNGV. CDR3 length: 14 residues. CDR3 nucleotides: TGTGCCAGCAGCTTTGACAGGGAAGGAAACACCATGTATTTT. Amino acid sequence: CASSFDREGNTMYF.

Relative to its sample, this clonotype is medium-sized. The chain carries TRBV29-1 and TRBJ2-7, with 8 positions matching TRBD2. Germline V gene data show CDR1 as SQVTM and CDR2 as ANQGSEA. Trimming took 6 bases from V and 2 from J; bases not matched to a gene: 6. The CDR3 contains 13 residues. The CDR3 nucleotides are TGCAGCGTCGGGACTAGTAGCCCCTACGAGCAGTACTTC. Protein: CSVGTSSPYEQYF.

Worth noting for this clonotype: The junction does not match germline at one end; this may be a read error. The J gene is TRBJ2-1, the V gene TRBV24-1; D may be TRBD2 (7 bases). The CDR3 contains 17 residues. CDR1 and CDR2 (germline): KGHDR, SFDVKD. CDR3 protein: CATSDPKTGGAYNVQFF. In nucleotides, the CDR3 is TGTGCCACCAGTGATCCCAAGACGGGGGGCGCCTACAATGTGCAGTTCTTC.

As concerns this clonotype: The final CDR3 position lacks the conserved phenylalanine or tryptophan, pointing to a likely read error. The rearrangement uses TRBV10-2 and TRBJ2-7; D unclear. The CDR3 length is 12 residues. Looked up from germline, CDR1 is WSHSY and CDR2 is SAAADI. In DNA form, the CDR3 reads TGCGCCAGCAGTGTTGATTTCTACGGGCAGTACTCC. This translates into CASSVDFYGQYS.

This clonotype was seen many times. The V gene is TRBV10-3, the J gene TRBJ1-5; D call uncertain. Germline V lookup: CDR1 ENHRY, CDR2 SYGVKD. Between the trimmed V and J ends, which lost 4 bases and 2 bases, there was a span of 6 bases. CDR3 length: 13 residues. The CDR3 DNA sequence: TGTGCCATCAGTGGACACGGCAATCAGCCCCAGCATTTT. It specifies CAISGHGNQPQHF.

Ten or more counts support this clonotype. DNA for the CDR3: TGTGCCAGCAGCTTATCGGGACAGAATGAGCAGTTCTTC. It is translated as CASSLSGQNEQFF. The chain combines TRBV11-1 with TRBJ2-1; 7 nucleotides line up with TRBD1. The V gene end was trimmed by 2 bases and the J gene end by 7 bases; junction bases not matched to a gene: 2. CDR1 and CDR2 from the germline V gene are SGHAT and FQDESV (reference sequence). This CDR3 has 13 residues.

As for this clonotype: As the CDR3 is not closed by the conserved phenylalanine or tryptophan, this likely results from a read error. The genes are TRBV6-2 or TRBV6-3 and TRBJ2-7; D call uncertain. Trimming shortened V by 4 bases and J by 0 bases, and 10 bases separated the two germline ends. CDR1 MNHEY and CDR2 SVGEGT come from the germline V gene. The length of the CDR3 is 14 residues. CDR3 in amino acids: CASSSVTTSYEQYL. The CDR3 DNA sequence: TGTGCCAGCAGTTCCGTAACTACCTCCTACGAGCAGTACCTC.

This clonotype was seen repeatedly, ten times or more. This sequence joins TRBV30 and TRBJ2-1; 10 bases align to TRBD2. The CDR3 runs 13 residues. Per germline, CDR1 GTSNPN and CDR2 SVGIG (reference sequence). After removal of 8 bases from V and 3 bases from J, the junction contained 4 bases not matched to a gene. CDR3 loop: CARGTSDYNEQFF. CDR3 DNA: TGTGCCCGGGGGACTAGCGACTACAATGAGCAGTTCTTC.

Ten or more counts support this clonotype. The V call is TRBV23-1, the J call TRBJ2-1; TRBD2 might be the D (6 bases). TRBV23-1 is filed as an ORF, its function uncertain. Trimming took 2 bases from V and 0 from J, leaving 17 bases between them. The CDR3 covers 18 residues. CDR3 protein: CASSQTIGSGSSYNEQFF. DNA for the CDR3: TGCGCCAGCAGTCAAACGATCGGTAGCGGTAGCTCCTACAATGAGCAGTTCTTC.

This clonotype was observed at least ten times. V is TRBV2 and J is TRBJ2-6, with 7 bases aligning to TRBD2. The germline V gene encodes CDR1 SNHLY and CDR2 FYNNEI. The CDR3 contains 18 residues. Germline trimming cut 4 bases from V and 0 bases from J; bases unmatched to any gene: 9. The CDR3 reads CASSARASGLSGANVLTF. CDR3 coding DNA: TGTGCCAGCAGTGCCCGGGCTAGCGGCCTCTCTGGGGCCAACGTCCTGACTTTC.

A word on this clonotype: The conserved phenylalanine or tryptophan is not found at the CDR3 terminus, so this likely reflects a read error. The CDR3 is CASSQEGRMVDNEQFS. CDR3 nucleotides: TGTGCCAGCAGCCAAGAGGGGAGAATGGTAGACAATGAGCAGTTCTCC. The chain uses TRBV3-1 and TRBJ2-1; D possibly corresponds to TRBD2 (5 bases). This CDR3 spans 16 amino acids. CDR1 is LGHDT, CDR2 YNNKEL, per germline (reference sequence). The V end lost 0 bases, the J end lost 5 bases, and 14 bases lay between the germline ends.

This clonotype was observed many times. The chain carries TRBV7-2 and TRBJ2-1, with D tentatively TRBD2 (6 bases). This CDR3 is built from 18 residues. V was pared by 5 bases and J by 3 bases, with 23 bases between. In germline, CDR1 is SGHTA, CDR2 FQGNSA. DNA of the CDR3: TGTGCCAGCAGCAATTTATGGGGAGAGGGAGGCCTCTACAATGAGCAGTTCTTC. The encoded protein is CASSNLWGEGGLYNEQFF.

This clonotype was seen many times. The genes are TRBV20-1 and TRBJ2-1; TRBD2 aligns across 8 bases. The CDR3 runs to 13 residues. Germline V gene lookup returns CDR1 DFQATT and CDR2 SNEGSKA (reference sequence). The ends lost 1 base at V and 5 bases at J; junction bases unmatched: 1. CDR3 coding DNA: TGCAGTGCTAGAGCCGGGAGGGACAATGAGCAGTTCTTC. This sequence encodes CSARAGRDNEQFF.

This clonotype was observed many times. The genes are TRBV29-1 and TRBJ2-3; TRBD2 matches at 8 bases. V lost 3 bases to trimming and J lost 4 bases; unmatched junction nucleotides: 3. The length of the CDR3 is 13 residues. Looked up from germline, CDR1 is SQVTM and CDR2 is ANQGSEA. The CDR3 sequence: CSVERGAADTQYF. DNA for the CDR3: TGCAGCGTTGAGCGGGGGGCTGCAGATACGCAGTATTTT.

As for this clonotype: Given a much more abundant clone one base away, this may be a read error. The chain has TRBV20-1 and TRBJ2-5; TRBD2 aligns across 8 bases. With 6 bases clipped from V and 9 bases from J, the junction kept 15 bases outside the gene matches. The CDR3 loop spans 14 amino acids. Germline V gives CDR1 DFQATT, CDR2 SNEGSKA (reference sequence). In nucleotides, the CDR3 is TGCAGTGCCAATCCGGGACTAGGTGTGGAGGCCCAGTACTTC. It translates to CSANPGLGVEAQYF.

This clonotype was picked up many times. The chain carries TRBV7-9 and TRBJ1-1; perhaps TRBD1 as D (5 bases). V was trimmed by 5 bases and J by 0 bases, leaving 13 bases between them. CDR1 is SEHNR and CDR2 is FQNEAQ in the germline V gene (reference sequence). The CDR3 is 15 residues long. For the CDR3, the DNA is TGTGCCAGCAGCCCCCCCGACAGTATGAACACTGAAGCTTTCTTT. This encodes CASSPPDSMNTEAFF.

This clonotype was found many times. V usage is TRBV3-1 and J usage is TRBJ1-1; D is perhaps TRBD1 (6 bases). The germline V and J ends were trimmed by 4 bases and 1 base, with 16 bases remaining between them. The germline V gene encodes CDR1 LGHDT and CDR2 YNNKEL (reference sequence). The CDR3 extends over 16 amino acids. The CDR3 spells CASSPRQAASNTEAFF. Written as DNA, the CDR3 is TGTGCCAGCAGCCCCCGACAGGCAGCCTCGAACACTGAAGCTTTCTTT.

This clonotype was seen ten or more times. This rearrangement joins TRBV4-1 to TRBJ2-1, with a weak D call TRBD2 (6 bases). The CDR3 contains 13 residues. Germline CDR1 MGHRA, CDR2 YSYEKL. Trimming took 4 bases from V and 6 from J, leaving 10 bases between them. For the CDR3, the DNA is TGCGCCAGCAGCCCCGGGACTCGCAATGAGCAGTTCTTC. Protein: CASSPGTRNEQFF.

This clonotype was counted ten times or more. This chain joins TRBV20-1 and TRBJ2-5; 11 bases are shared with TRBD2. This CDR3 contains 16 residues. Trimming cost V 1 base and J 4 bases; bases outside gene matches: 8. Germline CDR1 is DFQATT and CDR2 is SNEGSKA (reference sequence). The CDR3 DNA sequence: TGCAGTGCTAGAGCGTCACTAGCGGGAGTCCTAGAGACCCAGTACTTC. Translation gives CSARASLAGVLETQYF.

Remarks on this clonotype: A much larger clone is a single base away; this may be a read error. The chain couples TRBV7-9 to TRBJ2-7; D is unresolved. This CDR3 region has 15 residues. From germline, CDR1 is SEHNR and CDR2 FQNEAQ (reference sequence). The CDR3 here is CASSSLENINYQQYF. Here the CDR3 DNA reads TGTGCCAGCAGCTCCCTGGAGAACATTAACTACCAGCAGTACTTC.

As for this clonotype: A much larger clone differs from this one at a single base, so this may be a read error. The chain uses TRBV7-9 and TRBJ2-2, with 7 bases identical to TRBD2. The CDR3 consists of 17 residues. Germline CDR1 SEHNR, CDR2 FQNEAQ (reference sequence). The CDR3 sequence: CASGLIAREYNTGELFF. The DNA of the CDR3 is TGTGCCAGCGGCTTAATTGCGCGGGAGTACAACACCGGGGAGCTGTTTTTT.